A single sample gave rise to the 15 T cell receptor beta chains below, sequenced in a study of shared clonotypes between healthy human individuals. CD45RO-negative, CCR7-selected cells formed the naive CD8 fraction, which excluded terminally differentiated effector memory CD45RA+ cells. Profiled with immunoSEQ multiplex PCR; TCRdb holds only in-frame clones, not every one. The sample records about 2.1 million clones, 90% to 95% being singletons. Sequencing was carried out using naive CD8+ T cells from PBMCs. Receptors were obtained from a man aged 18 to 29 in good health. Some clones in this sample may be carry-over from other donors' samples.

Note on this clone: Other DNA sequences in the same sample also yield this CDR3. The V gene is TRBV9, the J gene TRBJ2-2; D is ambiguous. Germline CDR1 SGDLS, CDR2 YYNGEE. This CDR3 contains 13 residues. Trimming cost V 3 bases and J 0 bases, with 3 bases left between them. The CDR3 here is CASSASNTGELFF. In nucleotides, the CDR3 is TGTGCCAGCAGCGCCTCGAACACCGGGGAGCTGTTTTTT. The variable domain in full, completed from reference TRBV9 and TRBJ2-2, reads DSGVTQTPKHLITATGQRVTLRCSPRSGDLSVYWYQQSLDQGLQFLIQYYNGEERAKGNILERFSAQQFPDLHSELNLSSLELGDSALYFCASSASNTGELFFGEGSRLTVL.

The rearrangement joins TRBV6-4 to TRBJ2-5, with D hard to call. Between the trimmed V and J ends, which lost 0 bases and 2 bases, there was a span of 22 bases. The CDR3 extends over 19 amino acids. Per the germline V gene, CDR1 is MRHNA and CDR2 is SNTAGT. CDR3 loop: CASSDSTVLSLAKQETQYF. DNA for the CDR3: TGTGCCAGCAGTGACTCCACAGTCCTCTCCCTGGCTAAACAAGAGACCCAGTACTTC.

The table lists this clone with a count of one. Other DNA sequences in the sample encode the same CDR3. The CDR3 loop is CASSYGTGGNTEAFF. The DNA for the CDR3 is TGTGCCAGCAGTTACGGCACAGGGGGTAACACTGAAGCTTTCTTT. The rearrangement links TRBV6-5 to TRBJ1-1; 8 nucleotides agree with TRBD1. V was pared by 2 bases and J by 2 bases, with 4 bases of the junction left unmatched. CDR3 size: 15 residues. From germline, CDR1 is MNHEY and CDR2 SVGAGI.

The chain has TRBV7-8 and TRBJ2-1; 10 positions agree with TRBD1. The CDR3 length is 15 residues. Germline V gives CDR1 SGHVS, CDR2 FQNEAQ. The J segment lost 7 bases and the V segment lost 7 bases, leaving 10 bases of the junction unmatched. The CDR3 sequence is CASNLPGQGTNEQFF. The CDR3 region has the DNA TGTGCCAGCAACCTACCGGGACAGGGGACGAATGAGCAGTTCTTC.

Points on this clone: The sample carries other DNA sequences with the same CDR3. The gene calls are TRBV7-8 and TRBJ1-1; D unclear. V lost 1 base, J lost 0 bases, and 9 bases lay in between. This CDR3 region has 15 residues. Germline V gene lookup returns CDR1 SGHVS and CDR2 FQNEAQ. CDR3 loop: CASSLEPGMNTEAFF. The CDR3 DNA sequence: TGTGCCAGCAGCTTAGAACCGGGGATGAACACTGAAGCTTTCTTT.

As regards this clone: Other DNA sequences in the same sample also yield this CDR3. The rearrangement uses TRBV7-9 and TRBJ2-7, with D hard to call. Germline CDR1 is SEHNR and CDR2 is FQNEAQ (reference sequence). This CDR3 spans 12 amino acids. Trimming removed 5 bases from V and 1 base from J, with 6 bases in between. The CDR3 is CASSPSSYEQYF. The CDR3 coding sequence is TGTGCCAGCAGCCCCTCGTCCTACGAGCAGTACTTC.

V gene TRBV27 combines with J gene TRBJ2-3; possibly TRBD1 or TRBD2 for D (6 bases each). V dropped 7 bases and J dropped 5 bases, with 19 bases sitting between them. The germline CDR1 and CDR2 sequences are MNHEY and SMNVEV (reference sequence). The CDR3 contains 15 residues. The CDR3 protein is CASIPRGAGEDTQYF. CDR3 nucleotides: TGTGCCAGCATACCGAGGGGGGCAGGAGAAGATACGCAGTATTTT.

With regard to this clone: The same CDR3 is also encoded by other DNA sequences in this sample. This rearrangement joins TRBV19 to TRBJ1-2; D gene unclear. V was trimmed by 9 bases and J by 5 bases, leaving 7 bases between them. The germline V gene has CDR1 LNHDA and CDR2 SQIVND (reference sequence). The CDR3 length is 10 residues. The CDR3 DNA reads as TGTGCCAGCAGCGGATATGGCTACACCTTC. Protein sequence: CASSGYGYTF.

This clone was counted once. The CDR3 DNA reads TGCGCCAGCAGCCCCTGGGGACAGTCCTACGAGCAGTACTTC. This gives the protein CASSPWGQSYEQYF. V usage is TRBV4-3 and J usage is TRBJ2-7; 7 bases map to TRBD1. After removal of 4 bases from V and 1 base from J, the junction contained 4 bases not matched to a gene. This CDR3 is 14 amino acids long. Germline CDR1 and CDR2: LGHNA and YSLEER.

The V and J genes are TRBV5-6 and TRBJ1-1; possible D gene TRBD1, 6 bases. The length of the CDR3 is 13 residues. Trimming shortened V by 7 bases and J by 1 base, and 11 bases separated the two germline ends. The V gene's germline CDR1 is SGHDT and CDR2 YYEEEE. The CDR3 is CASEGGGNTEAFF. CDR3 sequence (DNA): TGTGCCAGCGAAGGAGGGGGGAACACTGAAGCTTTCTTT.

V usage is TRBV7-6 and J usage is TRBJ2-3; TRBD2 matches at 12 bases. Germline values: CDR1 SGHVS, CDR2 FNYEAQ. V lost 1 base and J lost 4; bases outside the gene matches: 3. The CDR3 sequence is 16 residues long. CDR3: CASSLVLAGGSDTQYF. The CDR3, as DNA: TGTGCCAGCAGCTTAGTCCTAGCGGGAGGGTCAGATACGCAGTATTTT.

The rearrangement uses TRBV12-5 and TRBJ1-1; 9 bases align to TRBD1. J was trimmed by 1 base and V by 1 base; bases with no gene match: 4. Germline assignment: CDR1 LGHNT and CDR2 FRNRAP. This CDR3 is built from 16 residues. In nucleotides, the CDR3 is TGTGCTAGTGGTTTGGACGGGACAGGGACGAACACTGAAGCTTTCTTT. This codes for CASGLDGTGTNTEAFF.

The CDR3 loop reads CASSFGRDKEYF. The CDR3 bases are TGTGCCAGCAGCTTTGGCAGGGATAAAGAGTACTTC. V is TRBV7-9 and J is TRBJ2-7; perhaps TRBD1 as D (5 bases). V shed 3 bases and J shed 11 bases, with 14 bases lying between them. CDR3 length: 12 amino acids. The germline CDR1 and CDR2 sequences are SEHNR and FQNEAQ (reference sequence). Combining the CDR3 with reference TRBV7-9 and TRBJ2-7 gives the whole variable domain DTGVSQNPRHKITKRGQNVTFRCDPISEHNRLYWYRQTLGQGPEFLTYFQNEAQLEKSRLLSDRFSAERPKGSFSTLEIQRTEQGDSAMYLCASSFGRDKEYFGPGTRLTVT.

Note on this clone: This CDR3 is also generated by other DNA sequences in the sample. The chain has TRBV27 and TRBJ2-7; the D is unclear. CDR3 length equals 14 residues. CDR1 and CDR2 (germline): MNHEY, SMNVEV (reference sequence). Trimming cost V 3 bases and J 2 bases, with 11 bases left between them. The DNA of the CDR3 is TGTGCCAGCAGTTTGGGCAGGACCGCCTACGAGCAGTACTTC. It yields the protein CASSLGRTAYEQYF.

The rearrangement links TRBV28 to TRBJ1-2; D is uncertain. V was cut by 6 bases and J by 2 bases, with 13 bases left in between. CDR3 length: 14 residues. Looked up from germline, CDR1 is MDHEN and CDR2 is SYDVKM. CDR3 in amino acids: CASRAIVRNYGYTF. The CDR3 DNA sequence: TGTGCCAGCAGGGCCATAGTCAGGAACTATGGCTACACCTTC.